Shown below are 16 T cell receptor beta chains from a single sample sequenced in a study of T cell clones after liver transplantation. The protocol was immunoSEQ multiplex PCR, while the TCRdb copy is restricted to in-frame clones and leaves out a portion. The sample carries roughly 100,000 clones, 80% to 90% recorded once. This sample comprised CD4+ T cells from blood, obtained around 50 months after liver transplant. The receptors were sampled from a human patient who received a liver transplant. Some T cells may be supplied by the graft donor.

The chain carries TRBV6-1 and TRBJ1-4; D remains unclear. The V and J ends lost 9 bases and 7 bases respectively, with 12 bases between them. CDR1 is MNHNS, CDR2 SASEGT, per germline. The CDR3 runs to 12 residues. The CDR3 nucleotides read TGTGCCAGTAGCCGATTTGGTGAAAAACTGTTTTTT. Translating gives CASSRFGEKLFF.

This clone was seen only once. The CDR3 nucleotides are TGCAGCGTAGGGACAGGGGTGGTCACTGAAGCTTTCTTT. It is translated as CSVGTGVVTEAFF. The rearrangement uses TRBV29-1 and TRBJ1-1; 10 nucleotides match TRBD1. CDR1 and CDR2 from the germline V gene are SQVTM and ANQGSEA. J was trimmed by 4 bases and V by 6 bases; bases with no gene match: 5. CDR3 size: 13 residues.

The rearrangement links TRBV15 to TRBJ1-4; TRBD1 matches at 9 bases. This CDR3 region has 15 residues. Germline V gene sequence: CDR1 LNHNV, CDR2 YYDKDF (reference sequence). V gave up 5 bases and J gave up 8 bases; unmatched junction bases: 9. The CDR3 bases are TGTGCCACCAGCGGGGACAGGGTACGAGAAGAAAAACTGTTTTTT. Translation gives CATSGDRVREEKLFF.

The chain is built from TRBV6-5 and TRBJ1-2; no firm D call. V dropped 0 bases and J dropped 0 bases, with 8 bases sitting between them. The CDR3 has 15 residues. Germline-derived CDR1 and CDR2 are MNHEY and SVGAGI. CDR3 bases: TGTGCCAGCAGTTACTCAGGAGCTCCTAACTATGGCTACACCTTC. Translating it yields CASSYSGAPNYGYTF.

The genes are TRBV6-1 and TRBJ2-7, with 9 bases that match TRBD1. This CDR3 region has 14 residues. Germline V gene data show CDR1 as MNHNS and CDR2 as SASEGT. V lost 4 bases, J lost 6 bases, and 7 bases stayed unmatched. The CDR3 here is CASSVAQGAFEQYF. The CDR3, as DNA: TGTGCCAGCAGTGTTGCACAGGGGGCTTTCGAGCAGTACTTC.

This clone has just a few counts. The chain uses TRBV28 and TRBJ1-3; maybe TRBD1 (6 bases). CDR1 is MDHEN and CDR2 is SYDVKM in the germline V gene. There are 16 residues in the CDR3. Trimming took 3 bases from V and 2 from J, leaving 14 bases between them. This CDR3 reads CASSFTGQRTGNTIYF. CDR3 DNA: TGTGCCAGCAGTTTCACAGGGCAGCGAACTGGAAACACCATATATTTT.

V and J are TRBV7-9 and TRBJ2-6; the D is unclear. This CDR3 region has 15 residues. The V end was cut by 5 bases, the J end by 0 bases, with 8 bases between. In germline, CDR1 is SEHNR, CDR2 FQNEAQ (reference sequence). The CDR3 spells CASSTELSGANVLTF. The CDR3 bases are TGTGCCAGCAGCACAGAACTCTCTGGGGCCAACGTCCTGACTTTC.

The V call is TRBV28, the J call TRBJ1-2; no clear D gene. The ends were cut back, 7 bases at V and 8 bases at J, with 14 bases in the middle. The CDR3 length is 12 residues. Germline lookup yields CDR1 MDHEN and CDR2 SYDVKM. As DNA, the CDR3 is TGTGCCAGCACCCCTTCACGGCTGGGCTACACCTTC. Protein: CASTPSRLGYTF.

The chain uses TRBV14 and TRBJ2-3; D assignment may be TRBD1 or TRBD2 (5 bases each). The CDR3 sequence is 16 residues long. CDR1 and CDR2 (germline): SGHDN, FVKESK. V was shortened by 5 bases and J by 4 bases, with 19 bases between the two germline ends. CDR3 sequence: CASSLVGVGGADTQYF. CDR3 bases: TGTGCCAGCAGCTTAGTGGGGGTCGGAGGCGCAGATACGCAGTATTTT.

The V and J genes are TRBV7-9 and TRBJ2-5; D perhaps matches TRBD2 (7 bases). The CDR3 is 14 amino acids. Germline assignment: CDR1 SEHNR and CDR2 FQNEAQ (reference sequence). V dropped 9 bases and J dropped 5 bases, with 19 bases sitting between them. CDR3 DNA: TGTGCCAGTTCGGACCGGGGGGCTAGGGAGACCCAGTACTTC. Translated: CASSDRGARETQYF.

The chain links TRBV10-1 to TRBJ2-5; the D is unclear. Germline CDR1 is WNHNN and CDR2 is SYGVQD (reference sequence). CDR3 length equals 14 residues. V was trimmed by 2 bases and J by 4 bases, leaving 11 bases between them. The CDR3 here is CASSEANSVETQYF. CDR3 DNA sequence: TGCGCCAGCAGTGAGGCAAACTCCGTAGAGACCCAGTACTTC.

The chain employs TRBV29-1 and TRBJ2-1, with TRBD2 as a possible D gene (5 bases). The ends were cut back, 6 bases at V and 0 bases at J, with 9 bases in the middle. This CDR3 is built from 13 residues. The germline V gene encodes CDR1 SQVTM and CDR2 ANQGSEA. CDR3: CSVPSTSYNEQFF. As DNA, the CDR3 is TGCAGCGTCCCTAGCACCTCCTACAATGAGCAGTTCTTC.

The sample holds one count of this clone. V and J are TRBV19 and TRBJ1-3; D perhaps matches TRBD1 (6 bases). Germline assignment: CDR1 LNHDA and CDR2 SQIVND (reference sequence). The CDR3 runs to 14 residues. Trimming removed 4 bases from V and 4 bases from J, with 11 bases in between. CDR3 protein: CASSTTGTGNTIYF. Written as DNA, the CDR3 is TGTGCCAGTAGTACCACAGGGACGGGAAACACCATATATTTT.

The rearrangement uses TRBV5-1 and TRBJ2-4, with 11 nucleotides matching TRBD2. The germline CDR1 and CDR2 sequences are SGHRS and YFSETQ. The CDR3 spans 17 residues. V trimming: 0 bases; J trimming: 6 bases; junction bases outside the gene matches: 8. CDR3 DNA: TGCGCCAGCAGCTTGGAAGGTAGCGGGAGGGCCGGAAACATTCAGTACTTC. Translated, it gives CASSLEGSGRAGNIQYF.

The chain recombines TRBV11-2 with TRBJ2-6, with unresolved D. The ends were cut back, 8 bases at V and 2 bases at J, with 1 base in the middle. Germline lookup yields CDR1 SGHAT and CDR2 FQNNGV. The CDR3 is 11 residues long. The CDR3 DNA follows: TGTGCCAGCGCTGGGGCCAACGTCCTGACTTTC. It translates to CASAGANVLTF.

The chain is built from TRBV7-3 and TRBJ1-3, with D tentatively TRBD1 (5 bases). V lost 5 bases and J 0 bases, leaving 11 bases between the germline ends. The CDR3 length is 15 residues. CDR1 is SGHTA, CDR2 FQGTGA, per germline. This CDR3 reads CASSPGTDSGNTIYF. DNA of the CDR3: TGTGCCAGCAGCCCCGGGACCGACTCTGGAAACACCATATATTTT.